Following are 29 T cell receptor beta chains from one sample sequenced in a study of metastatic and nonmetastatic thyroid tumors. Through MiXCR, TCRdb re-clonotyped the PCR reads. Among about 69,000 clones listed, approximately 15% were seen once. Each patient went into thyroid surgery without having received any treatment. Material: blood. Receptors were obtained from a male donor with papillary thyroid cancer or a benign thyroid nodule (not recorded which). Some clones in this sample may be carry-over from other donors' samples.

The chain joins TRBV6-4 to TRBJ2-7; 7 positions agree with TRBD1. The CDR3 covers 14 residues. Germline CDR1 is MRHNA and CDR2 is SNTAGT. The V gene end was trimmed by 5 bases and the J gene end by 4 bases; junction bases not matched to a gene: 8. In DNA, the CDR3 is TGTGCCAGCAGTAGTAGACAGGGTATATACGAGCAGTACGTC. It translates to CASSSRQGIYEQYV.

The rearrangement joins TRBV5-1 to TRBJ2-1, with a tentative D call TRBD2 (7 bases). The length of the CDR3 is 12 residues. V dropped 7 bases and J dropped 8 bases, with 13 bases sitting between them. Germline V gene sequence: CDR1 SGHRS, CDR2 YFSETQ. The CDR3: CASGGGGDEQFF. The CDR3 DNA follows: TGCGCCAGCGGTGGAGGGGGGGATGAGCAGTTCTTC.

This clone showed up many times. The chain recombines TRBV5-1 with TRBJ2-7; D uncertain. CDR1 and CDR2 from the germline V gene are SGHRS and YFSETQ. The ends were cut back, 3 bases at V and 4 bases at J, with 8 bases in the middle. There are 12 residues in the CDR3. The CDR3 bases are TGCGCCAGCAGCTCGACACCTTACGAGCAGTACGTC. It encodes CASSSTPYEQYV.

The sample holds many counts of this clone. At one of its ends the junction is not consistent with the germline gene, which may arise from a read error. The chain is built from TRBV30 and TRBJ2-5, with TRBD2 as a possible D gene (6 bases). Germline CDR1 and CDR2: GTSNPN and SVGIG (reference sequence). The CDR3 totals 13 residues. CDR3 protein: CARRELGIGTQYF. The CDR3 DNA reads TGTGCCCGGAGGGAGTTGGGGATCGGGACCCAGTACTTC.

This clone has ten or more counts. The gene calls are TRBV18 and TRBJ2-1; no clear D gene. The CDR3 runs to 20 residues. Germline CDR1 KGHSH, CDR2 LQKENI. The V end lost 3 bases, the J end lost 6 bases, and 30 bases lay between the germline ends. The CDR3 is CASSPSGFAARFETGNEQFF. CDR3 bases: TGTGCCAGCTCACCTAGTGGTTTTGCGGCCCGGTTTGAAACTGGCAATGAGCAGTTCTTC.

As concerns this clone: A much larger clone differs by one base, so this may be a read error. V usage is TRBV7-3 and J usage is TRBJ2-2; D may be TRBD2 (5 bases). Germline V gene lookup returns CDR1 SGHTA and CDR2 FQGTGA. CDR3 length: 14 residues. The DNA of the CDR3 is TGTGCCAGCAGCTTAACGGAAGGGATCGGGGATCTGTTTTTT. This gives the protein CASSLTEGIGDLFF. The complete variable domain, with remaining parts taken from reference TRBV7-3 and TRBJ2-2, reads GAGVSQTPSNKVTEKGKYVELRCDPISGHTALYWYRQSLGQGPEFLIYFQGTGAADDSGLPNDRFFAVRPEGSVSTLKIQRTERGDSAVYLCASSLTEGIGDLFFGEGSRLTVL.

This clone was seen at least ten times. V is TRBV27 and J is TRBJ2-7, with 9 bases fitting TRBD1. Germline CDR1 is MNHEY and CDR2 is SMNVEV (reference sequence). With V trimmed by 5 bases and J by 4 bases, 9 bases remained unmatched. The CDR3 loop spans 15 amino acids. CDR3 nucleotide sequence: TGTGCCAGCAGTCCTCGGACAGGGGTTCCGTACGAGCAGTACTTC. Residues: CASSPRTGVPYEQYF.

V and J are TRBV6-1 and TRBJ2-7, with D unclear. Trimming shortened V by 4 bases and J by 2 bases, and 12 bases separated the two germline ends. Germline loops: CDR1 MNHNS, CDR2 SASEGT. The length of the CDR3 is 14 residues. CDR3 nucleotide sequence: TGTGCCAGCAGTGTGGAACTATCGCCCTACGAGCAGTACGTC. Its translation is CASSVELSPYEQYV.

The CDR3 sequence: CASSFRQGLQETQYF. In DNA form, the CDR3 reads TGTGCCAGCAGCTTTAGACAGGGGCTCCAAGAGACCCAGTACTTC. The chain is built from TRBV11-3 and TRBJ2-5; 8 positions match TRBD1. Germline loops: CDR1 SGHNT, CDR2 YENEEA. The CDR3 loop spans 15 amino acids. With 3 bases clipped from V and 1 base from J, the junction kept 4 bases outside the gene matches. The full variable domain, its missing parts supplied by reference TRBV11-3 and TRBJ2-5, is EAGVVQSPRYKIIEKKQPVAFWCNPISGHNTLYWYLQNLGQGPELLIRYENEEAVDDSQLPKDRFSAERLKGVDSTLKIQPAELGDSAVYLCASSFRQGLQETQYFGPGTRLLVL.

This clone was counted between two and nine times. At one end, the junction sequence differs from germline, possibly due to a read error. The rearrangement links TRBV28 to TRBJ2-1; 15 nucleotides match TRBD2. Germline lookup yields CDR1 MDHEN and CDR2 SYDVKM. The CDR3 loop spans 17 amino acids. DNA of the CDR3: TGTGCCAGCAGTCTCGGGACTAGCGGGAGGTGGGTCAATGAGCATCTCTTC. It is translated as CASSLGTSGRWVNEHLF.

This clone was detected many times. This sequence joins TRBV10-3 and TRBJ2-1; 10 nucleotides match TRBD2. The CDR3 extends over 16 amino acids. V lost 10 bases to trimming and J lost 8 bases; unmatched junction nucleotides: 17. Germline V gives CDR1 ENHRY, CDR2 SYGVKD. CDR3 residues: CATQKGAGGPADEQFF. CDR3 coding DNA: TGTGCCACCCAAAAGGGAGCGGGAGGGCCAGCGGATGAGCAGTTCTTC.

This clone was found many times. At the DNA level, this CDR3 is encoded by other sequences in the same sample as well. The chain couples TRBV5-4 to TRBJ2-7, with D uncertain. With 1 base removed from V and 3 bases from J, the gap between germline ends came to 5 bases. Germline V lookup: CDR1 SGHNT, CDR2 YYREEE (reference sequence). CDR3 length equals 12 residues. The CDR3 spells CASSLPGYEQYV. In nucleotides, the CDR3 is TGTGCCAGCAGCTTGCCCGGCTACGAGCAGTACGTC.

This clone was seen a few times. The gene calls are TRBV5-1 and TRBJ2-3, with a tentative D call TRBD1 (5 bases). Germline lookup yields CDR1 SGHRS and CDR2 YFSETQ. V lost 6 bases and J lost 3, with 14 bases in between. The CDR3 is 14 amino acids. The CDR3: CASTSGQGTDTQYF. In DNA, the CDR3 is TGCGCCAGCACCAGTGGGCAGGGAACAGATACGCAGTATTTT.

Ten or more counts support this clone. The V and J genes are TRBV7-9 and TRBJ1-6, with D unresolved. CDR3 length: 12 residues. V gave up 3 bases and J gave up 8 bases, with 5 bases separating them. The germline CDR1 and CDR2 sequences are SEHNR and FQNEAQ (reference sequence). The CDR3 DNA is TGTGCCAGCAGCTTTGGAGATTCACCCCTCCACTTT. It is translated as CASSFGDSPLHF.

This clone was found many times. This same CDR3 is encoded by further DNA sequences in the sample. The CDR3 region is CSAQLAGGTDTQYF. CDR3 nucleotide sequence: TGCAGTGCACAACTAGCGGGAGGCACAGATACGCAGTATTTT. The chain recombines TRBV20-1 with TRBJ2-3, with 11 bases identical to TRBD2. The junction had 3 bases not matched to a gene; V was cut back by 6 bases and J by 1 base. The germline gives CDR1 DFQATT, CDR2 SNEGSKA (reference sequence). CDR3 length equals 14 residues.

This clone was observed a handful of times. An end of the junction differs from the germline gene, which may be a read error. The chain couples TRBV15 to TRBJ2-5, with D unresolved. The germline gives CDR1 LNHNV, CDR2 YYDKDF (reference sequence). The CDR3 contains 13 residues. In DNA, the CDR3 is TGTGCCACCATCAGAGATCGGCGGGAGACCCAGTACTTC. Encoded protein: CATIRDRRETQYF.

This clone came up many times. V gene TRBV6-1 combines with J gene TRBJ2-5; 14 bases are shared with TRBD2. The CDR3 length is 17 residues. Germline V gene sequence: CDR1 MNHNS, CDR2 SASEGT. V was clipped by 5 bases and J by 4 bases; unmatched bases: 9. In DNA, the CDR3 is TGTGCCAGCAGTCCAAAGGGACTAGCGGGAGATCGAGAGACCCAGTACTTC. Its protein is CASSPKGLAGDRETQYF.

The gene calls are TRBV6-1 and TRBJ2-3, with D perhaps TRBD2 (5 bases). Germline lookup yields CDR1 MNHNS and CDR2 SASEGT. The CDR3 sequence is 15 residues long. V lost 3 bases and J 7 bases, leaving 17 bases between the germline ends. CDR3 in DNA: TGTGCCAGCAGTGAGAGCAAACGGGAATTTTATACGCAGTATTTT. Its translation: CASSESKREFYTQYF.

The chain's CDR3 is CASSLTSGRAGEQFF. CDR3 DNA sequence: TGTGCCAGCAGCTTGACTAGCGGGAGGGCCGGTGAGCAGTTCTTC. V is TRBV11-2 and J is TRBJ2-1; 14 bases map to TRBD2. Germline V lookup: CDR1 SGHAT, CDR2 FQNNGV. The CDR3 is 15 residues long. Trimming at V came to 3 bases and at J to 9 bases, leaving 4 bases not matched to a gene.

V usage is TRBV20-1 and J usage is TRBJ2-7; possible D gene TRBD1, 5 bases. Trimming took off 3 bases at V and 3 bases at J, with 18 bases between the two ends. Germline CDR1 is DFQATT and CDR2 is SNEGSKA (reference sequence). The CDR3 is 15 amino acids. CDR3 sequence reads: CSARGRGSPHYEQYV. DNA for the CDR3: TGCAGTGCTAGGGGGCGTGGCTCCCCGCACTACGAGCAGTACGTC.

This clone was seen more than once but under ten times. One base away lies a much larger clone, so this may be a sequencing read error. The CDR3 DNA reads TGTGCCAGCAGCCTTGGGGGAGTTGAAGAGACCCAGTACTTC. It codes for CASSLGGVEETQYF. The V and J genes are TRBV7-6 and TRBJ2-5; the D gene could be TRBD1 or TRBD2 (5 bases each). In germline, CDR1 is SGHVS, CDR2 FNYEAQ. V dropped 5 bases and J dropped 3 bases, with 13 bases sitting between them. The CDR3 is 14 residues long.

The sample holds many counts of this clone. A much larger clonotype is one base distant, so this may be a read error. This likely comes from a read error, as the CDR3 has no conserved phenylalanine or tryptophan at its end. The chain carries TRBV7-3 and TRBJ2-7; 7 nucleotides align to TRBD1. This CDR3 comprises 15 residues. CDR1 and CDR2 (germline): SGHTA, FQGTGA. The V segment lost 4 bases and the J segment 5 bases; nucleotides outside the gene matches: 11. The CDR3 here is CASSSRNRGKHEQYA. The CDR3 DNA follows: TGTGCCAGCAGCTCACGAAACAGGGGAAAGCACGAGCAGTACGCC.

Worth noting for this clone: With a much larger clone just one base away, this may be a read error. The limits of the CDR3 on the DNA are not certain, so only TCRdb's listed CDR3 is given. This chain links TRBV9 with TRBJ2-5; the table gives TRBD1 as D, unverified against the DNA. A total of 15 residues make up the CDR3, ends included. Germline V CDR1 and CDR2: SGDLS, YYNGEE. This CDR3 is CASSVGQGAVETRYF.

This clone was counted many times. The chain has TRBV18 and TRBJ1-5, with D possibly being TRBD1 (5 bases). CDR3 length equals 14 residues. The V end was cut by 3 bases, the J end by 7 bases, with 13 bases between. Germline V gene data show CDR1 as KGHSH and CDR2 as LQKENI. CDR3 DNA sequence: TGTGCCAGCTCACCGATAAGGGACGGGCAGCCCCAGCATTTT. It encodes CASSPIRDGQPQHF.

This clone was picked up many times. The J gene is TRBJ1-1, the V gene TRBV19, with 7 bases fitting TRBD1. Trimming took 2 bases from V and 10 from J; bases not matched to a gene: 13. Germline CDR1 LNHDA, CDR2 SQIVND (reference sequence). The CDR3 is 15 residues long. The CDR3 coding sequence is TGTGCCAGTAGTATACTCCTAGGGGGCACCCAAGGAGCTTTCTTT. Its translation is CASSILLGGTQGAFF.

In its sample, this clone was seen many times. The chain is built from TRBV6-1 and TRBJ1-1, with D possibly matching TRBD1 (5 bases). CDR3 length: 14 residues. Germline CDR1 and CDR2: MNHNS and SASEGT. Trimming took off 5 bases at V and 5 bases at J, with 15 bases between the two ends. CDR3 in amino acids: CASSSRAVGTEAFF. The CDR3, as DNA: TGTGCCAGCAGTAGCAGGGCGGTGGGGACTGAAGCTTTCTTT.

To note about this clone: Compared with germline, one end of the junction differs, possibly owing to a read error. CDR3 nucleotide sequence: TGCGCCATCAGCCAAGATCCGACTAGCGGGAGGTTGGGGACCCAGTACTTC. It translates to CAISQDPTSGRLGTQYF. The V call is TRBV4-1, the J call TRBJ2-5; TRBD2 aligns across 13 bases. The CDR3 loop spans 17 amino acids. The V gene's germline CDR1 is MGHRA and CDR2 YSYEKL.

Many counts were recorded for this clone. This rearrangement joins TRBV3-1 to TRBJ2-1; 8 nucleotides match TRBD2. The CDR3 is 17 residues long. With V trimmed by 4 bases and J by 4 bases, 12 bases remained unmatched. The germline V gene has CDR1 LGHDT and CDR2 YNNKEL (reference sequence). The CDR3 loop reads CASSPLLGASGYNEQFF. The CDR3 DNA is TGTGCCAGCAGCCCCCTCCTCGGGGCTAGCGGGTACAATGAGCAGTTCTTC.

This clone was counted a few times. The CDR3 sequence: CASSLKTYEQYF. DNA for the CDR3: TGTGCCAGCAGTCTCAAAACCTACGAGCAGTACTTC. The V call is TRBV6-2 or TRBV6-3, the J call TRBJ2-7; D not resolved. The V gene lost 5 bases and the J gene lost 2 bases, with 7 bases spanning the gap. Germline V gene lookup returns CDR1 MNHEY and CDR2 SVGEGT. This CDR3 has 12 amino acids.